These 21 T cell receptor beta chains share one sample of origin, sequenced in a study of human T cells and chemical hapten exposure (dated by TCRdb to about 2021). In light of the paper, this sample's time point label describes: healthy volunteer bleed at 2 weeks. Total RNA was isolated from unfractionated whole blood collected in Tempus Blood RNA tubes. Receptor libraries were prepared by RACE. Data came from a NextSeq 500. TCRdb reprocessing: public reads trimmed at Q25 with fastp, clones called with MiXCR, in-frame beta chains kept. Rows are combined by CDR3 protein, so each entry shows the most common genes and DNA. The sample data list approximately 90,000 distinct CDR3 sequences, and roughly 8% of these were observed just once. The ten top clones hold roughly 3.1% of the sample. Sequencing was carried out using whole blood. These receptors all stem from a female donor in good health. Some clones in this sample may be carry-over from other donors' samples.

Remarks on this clonotype: A much larger clone is a single base away; this may be a read error. The chain combines TRBV5-1 with TRBJ2-2; 7 bases fit TRBD2. The ends lost 5 bases at V and 7 bases at J; junction bases unmatched: 8. There are 14 residues in the CDR3. Germline loops: CDR1 SGHRS, CDR2 YFSETQ. This chain's CDR3 is CASREGGRVGELFF. CDR3 in DNA: TGCGCCAGCAGGGAAGGCGGGAGAGTCGGGGAGCTGTTTTTT.

This clonotype was found a few times. The chain joins TRBV28 to TRBJ2-3; 9 bases agree with TRBD2. The CDR3 totals 16 residues. Trimming took 4 bases from V and 2 from J; bases not matched to a gene: 7. The germline gives CDR1 MDHEN, CDR2 SYDVKM. Here the CDR3 reads CASSSSGILITDTQYF. The CDR3 nucleotides read TGTGCCAGCAGTTCTAGCGGGATCCTTATCACAGATACGCAGTATTTT. Using reference TRBV28 and TRBJ2-3 for the parts outside the CDR3, the full variable domain is DVKVTQSSRYLVKRTGEKVFLECVQDMDHENMFWYRQDPGLGLRLIYFSYDVKMKEKGDIPEGYSVSREKKERFSLILESASTNQTSMYLCASSSSGILITDTQYFGPGTRLTVL.

In this sample, this clonotype turned up a few times. In nucleotides, the CDR3 is TGTGCCAGCAGCTTGTCTTCGGGAGATACTGAAAAACTGTTTTTT. Translating gives CASSLSSGDTEKLFF. The J gene is TRBJ1-4, the V gene TRBV5-5; D is undetermined. V was clipped by 1 base and J by 7 bases, with 14 bases between them. This CDR3 has 15 residues. Looked up from germline, CDR1 is SGHKS and CDR2 is YYEKEE (reference sequence).

The CDR3 reads CASSFNDREAGYTF. DNA of the CDR3: TGTGCCAGCAGTTTCAACGACAGGGAGGCTGGCTACACCTTC. The genes are TRBV28 and TRBJ1-2, with TRBD1 identical over 7 bases. CDR3 length equals 14 residues. Germline V gene sequence: CDR1 MDHEN, CDR2 SYDVKM. With 3 bases clipped from V and 7 bases from J, the junction kept 8 bases outside the gene matches.

The chain recombines TRBV12-3 or TRBV12-4 with TRBJ1-2, with 7 nucleotides matching TRBD1. CDR3 size: 15 residues. Losses at the gene ends were 1 base for V and 7 bases for J; bases not matched to a gene: 9. The CDR3 reads CASSLDRQGIPGYTF. The CDR3 coding sequence is TGTGCCAGCAGTTTAGATCGACAGGGTATTCCTGGCTACACCTTC.

V gene TRBV3-1 combines with J gene TRBJ1-5; D is ambiguous. This CDR3 comprises 14 residues. The germline V and J ends were trimmed by 5 bases and 9 bases, with 17 bases remaining between them. Germline CDR1 LGHDT, CDR2 YNNKEL (reference sequence). The CDR3 spells CASSNQDRGGPQHF. The CDR3 nucleotides read TGTGCCAGCAGCAACCAAGACCGGGGAGGGCCCCAGCATTTT.

This clonotype was found a few times. The genes are TRBV10-2 and TRBJ2-3; D unclear. V was trimmed by 2 bases and J by 0 bases, leaving 6 bases between them. Germline values: CDR1 WSHSY, CDR2 SAAADI. CDR3 length: 14 amino acids. In DNA, the CDR3 is TGCGCCAGCAGTGAGAGCATAAGCACAGATACGCAGTATTTT. Amino acids: CASSESISTDTQYF.

The sample holds a few counts of this clonotype. This rearrangement joins TRBV4-2 to TRBJ1-1; D is unclear. V was shortened by 1 base and J by 1 base, with 13 bases between the two germline ends. Germline-derived CDR1 and CDR2 are LGHNA and YNFKEQ. The CDR3 length is 16 residues. This CDR3 reads CASSQGYEQANTEAFF. CDR3 in DNA: TGTGCCAGCAGCCAAGGGTATGAGCAGGCGAACACTGAAGCTTTCTTT.

This clonotype appeared many times. V is TRBV12-3 or TRBV12-4 and J is TRBJ1-1; D is perhaps TRBD1 (5 bases). The CDR3 contains 16 residues. Trimming pared 5 bases from V and 4 bases from J, leaving 20 bases between. The DNA for the CDR3 is TGTGCCAGCAGTCCCCCATGGGGGGTCTTACCCACTGAAGCTTTCTTT. Amino acid sequence: CASSPPWGVLPTEAFF.

This clonotype was detected many times. This sequence joins TRBV29-1 and TRBJ2-1; D remains ambiguous. V was cut by 0 bases and J by 9 bases, with 12 bases left in between. This CDR3 is 13 amino acids long. Germline V lookup: CDR1 SQVTM, CDR2 ANQGSEA. CDR3 DNA sequence: TGCAGCGTTGAAGATCGGATTAGCCCTGAGCAGTTCTTC. It yields the protein CSVEDRISPEQFF.

This chain joins TRBV13 and TRBJ2-1, with D possibly matching TRBD1 (5 bases). The germline gives CDR1 PRHDT, CDR2 FYEKMQ (reference sequence). The CDR3 totals 17 residues. With 0 bases removed from V and 12 bases from J, the gap between germline ends came to 24 bases. Here the CDR3 reads CASSLGFREASNEGQFF. The CDR3 DNA sequence: TGTGCCAGCAGCTTAGGTTTCAGGGAAGCCAGCAATGAAGGGCAGTTCTTC.

J is TRBJ2-3 and V is TRBV28, with D possibly being TRBD1 (5 bases). Germline V gene data show CDR1 as MDHEN and CDR2 as SYDVKM. V was shortened by 4 bases and J by 3 bases, with 20 bases between the two germline ends. This CDR3 is 17 amino acids long. This chain's CDR3 is CASSSFRFDRSTDTQYF. The CDR3 DNA reads as TGTGCCAGCAGTTCCTTCCGCTTCGACAGATCAACAGATACGCAGTATTTT.

The chain uses TRBV28 and TRBJ1-3; the D is unclear. Germline CDR1 and CDR2: MDHEN and SYDVKM. The CDR3 totals 15 residues. V was shortened by 5 bases and J by 0 bases, with 11 bases between the two germline ends. The CDR3 protein is CASSLASSSGNTIYF. CDR3 in DNA: TGTGCCAGCAGTCTGGCATCATCCTCTGGAAACACCATATATTTT.

In this sample, this clonotype turned up many times. The chain links TRBV4-1 to TRBJ2-3; the match to TRBD2 covers 9 bases. The V and J ends lost 2 bases and 4 bases, in that order; junction bases with no gene match: 13. Germline assignment: CDR1 MGHRA and CDR2 YSYEKL. The CDR3 is 18 residues long. CDR3 sequence reads: CASSQFSGRGRDADTQYF. In nucleotides, the CDR3 is TGCGCCAGCAGCCAATTTAGCGGGAGAGGACGTGACGCAGATACGCAGTATTTT.

For this clonotype: At one boundary the junction diverges from the germline segment, which might be a read error. The V call is TRBV3-1, the J call TRBJ2-1; D is ambiguous. The length of the CDR3 is 14 residues. Germline lookup yields CDR1 LGHDT and CDR2 YNNKEL (reference sequence). The CDR3 DNA reads TGTGCCAGCAGCCAAGATCACTCCAACAATGAGCAGTTCTTC. Translation gives CASSQDHSNNEQFF.

The genes are TRBV20-1 and TRBJ1-1; the match to TRBD1 covers 7 bases. V was pared by 3 bases and J by 4 bases, with 8 bases of the junction left unmatched. This CDR3 spans 14 amino acids. The germline gives CDR1 DFQATT, CDR2 SNEGSKA (reference sequence). CDR3 nucleotides: TGCAGTGCTAGGAAGGGGGCTACCAGCACTGAAGCTTTCTTT. Its translation: CSARKGATSTEAFF.

The sample holds a few counts of this clonotype. The gene calls are TRBV28 and TRBJ2-5; the D gene is possibly TRBD1 (5 bases). Germline values: CDR1 MDHEN, CDR2 SYDVKM. This CDR3 is built from 15 residues. V lost 4 bases and J lost 4, with 16 bases in between. The CDR3 reads CASSYRSGRVETQYF. The CDR3 bases are TGTGCCAGCAGTTACCGTTCGGGCAGGGTAGAGACCCAGTACTTC. Supplemented by reference TRBV28 and TRBJ2-5, the full variable domain reads DVKVTQSSRYLVKRTGEKVFLECVQDMDHENMFWYRQDPGLGLRLIYFSYDVKMKEKGDIPEGYSVSREKKERFSLILESASTNQTSMYLCASSYRSGRVETQYFGPGTRLLVL.

About this clonotype itself: The germline gene is not matched at one end of the junction; a read error may be the cause. The chain uses TRBV12-3 or TRBV12-4 and TRBJ1-6, with D maybe TRBD1 (6 bases). The CDR3 loop spans 15 amino acids. In DNA form, the CDR3 reads TGTGCCAGCAGTTTAGATGCCAGGGGAGGTTCACCCCTCAACTTT. Translated, it gives CASSLDARGGSPLNF.

This clonotype was observed at least ten times. This chain links TRBV4-3 with TRBJ1-3; maybe TRBD1 (6 bases). Germline V lookup: CDR1 LGHNA, CDR2 YSLEER. Trimming stripped 1 base from V and 0 bases from J, with 7 bases between. The CDR3 loop spans 15 amino acids. This CDR3 reads CASSQGQVSGNTIYF. The CDR3 DNA reads as TGCGCCAGCAGCCAAGGACAGGTCTCTGGAAACACCATATATTTT.

This clonotype showed up just a few times. V is TRBV21-1 and J is TRBJ2-7; the table gives TRBD1 as D, unverified against the DNA. TRBV21-1 counts as a pseudogene. The length of the CDR3 is 15 residues. CDR3 nucleotide sequence: TGTGCCACCCCAGGGGCGGGGTACCGCTCCTACGAGCAGTACTTC. This codes for CATPGAGYRSYEQYF.

The chain has TRBV2 and TRBJ1-5; 11 bases line up with TRBD1. V lost 3 bases, J lost 5 bases, and 3 bases stayed unmatched. The CDR3 covers 15 residues. From germline, CDR1 is SNHLY and CDR2 FYNNEI. CDR3 coding DNA: TGTGCCAGCAGTGAGGGGACAGGGGGGTATCAGCCCCAGCATTTT. Its translation is CASSEGTGGYQPQHF.